Listed below are T cell receptor beta chains from one sample, sequenced in a study of T cell changes during pregnancy in multiple sclerosis. Using immunoSEQ multiplex PCR, the repertoire was profiled, and TCRdb retains in-frame clones only, with some absent. The sample contains 75,000 to 95,000 clones, around 93% of which appear only once. The input for sequencing was peripheral blood, taken before pregnancy. The source of these receptors is a female donor with multiple sclerosis, enrolled in a pregnancy study. CDR3s leave out the opening cysteine and the closing phenylalanine or tryptophan. Fields, in order: CDR3 protein, V gene, clone size, CDR3 length. Size is omitted from some rows. Given values are once, few, many or a class for expanded clones.

ASAFVGGGSYEQY TRBV6-1 once 13
ASSLGDSYNEQF TRBV5-1 - 12
ASSFRGAGEKLF TRBV28 - 12
ASSLDSGRTEAF TRBV5-4 - 12
SAPDSYGYT TRBV20-1 - 9
ASSLGGAGVSYNEQF TRBV5-4 - 15
ASSPVAGEGTETQY TRBV5-1 - 14
ASSAGRGFRGAYGEQY TRBV7-9 - 16
ASSPDRVRQF TRBV5-4 once 10
ASSPGTVQETQY TRBV7-2 - 12
ASSLVETSSYNEQF TRBV5-1 - 14
ASSPLGLGAGELF TRBV18 - 13
ASSTSGRPTDTQY TRBV6-6 - 13
ASSLTASGNTIY TRBV6-5 - 12
ASSFPGGEGSSYNEQF TRBV27 - 16
SAFGTGTEAF TRBV29-1 - 10
ASSFTAGGASEAF TRBV5-1 - 13
ASSGGRDQPQH TRBV18 - 11
ASNKQVVDQPQH TRBV6-6 - 12
ASSLGLGQGGGAF TRBV7-8 - 13
ASSLGLAGGKAKNIQY TRBV7-8 - 16
SVEDTGPEAF TRBV29-1 - 10
ASRIVGGGQPQH TRBV19 once 12
ASSLGQGTNTEAF TRBV7-9 - 13
ATSRDLGSDHGAQY TRBV15 - 14
ASSFGGSGTEAF TRBV11-1 - 12
ASSYAGQGFINEQF TRBV6-5 few 14
ASSLDWGGIYGYT TRBV5-1 - 13
SVGGLGPYEQY TRBV29-1 - 11
SVRTGPGGTEAF TRBV29-1 - 12
ASSEALAGGTDTQY TRBV6-1 few 14
ASSPRDRGEETQY TRBV13 - 13